The T cell receptor (beta chain) described here comes from a study of shared clonotypes between healthy human individuals. Points from the study as a whole: Rarefaction gave evidence that sorted-subset sequencing remained incomplete despite large depth. In contrast to clonotypes shared by all four donors, non-shared clonotypes had lower generation probabilities.

Per the germline V gene, CDR1 is SGHVS and CDR2 is FQNEAQ. CDR3 size: 16 residues. Trimming cost V 7 bases and J 8 bases, with 23 bases left between them. The naive CD8 subset, CD45RO-negative cells positively selected for CCR7, excluded terminally differentiated effector memory CD45RA+ cells. Sequencing used immunoSEQ multiplex PCR; TCRdb keeps in-frame clones, though not all of them. The repertoire consists of around 1,900,000 clones, with roughly 93% occurring once and the leading ten covering around 1.7%. Notes on this clone: No antigen is known for it.

The chain couples TRBV7-8 to TRBJ1-4; D is uncertain. The clonotype was recovered from a man younger than 30 in good health. Some clones in this sample may be carry-over from other donors' samples. The sample consisted of naive CD8+ T cells from PBMCs. CDR3 sequence reads: CASKLEAAELGEKLFF. CDR3 DNA: TGTGCCAGCAAGTTGGAGGCGGCAGAGCTAGGGGAAAAACTGTTTTTT.